Listed below are T cell receptor beta chains from one sample, sequenced in a study of blood T cells in healthy people across ages. TCRdb passed the 5' RACE reads through MiXCR, listing each CDR3 protein once. The table shows roughly 1 million distinct CDR3 sequences, with 25% occurring only once. The same specimen was also included in a second study, on T cells of mothers and their children.

Sequencing was performed on blood. These TCRs come from a girl aged 2 to 9 in good health. Each CDR3 is given with its conserved first and last residue. The order of the fields is CDR3 protein, CDR3 DNA, D gene, J gene, clone size, V gene. A D gene is named only where the DNA matches it firmly. Clone size is given for some rows only: seen once, a few or many times, or a class if the clone is expanded.

CDR3: CASSFSLADDTGELFF
DNA: TGCGCCAGCAGCTTTAGCCTAGCGGACGACACCGGGGAGCTGTTTTTT
D: TRBD2
J: TRBJ2-2
size: once
V: TRBV5-1

CDR3: CASSLGDYRAGANVLTF
DNA: TGCGCCAGCAGCTTGGGGGACTATAGGGCTGGGGCCAACGTCCTGACTTTC
D: TRBD2
J: TRBJ2-6
size: NA
V: TRBV5-1

CDR3: CASSLVTLAGETQYF
DNA: TGTGCCAGCAGCTTAGTTACCCTAGCTGGGGAGACCCAGTACTTC
D: NA
J: TRBJ2-5
size: NA
V: TRBV7-9

CDR3: CASSQDQGNIQYF
DNA: TGCGCCAGCAGCCAAGATCAGGGCAACATTCAGTACTTC
D: NA
J: TRBJ2-4
size: many
V: TRBV4-3

CDR3: CSVGGTGGRSNQPQHF
DNA: TGCAGCGTTGGAGGGACAGGGGGAAGGAGCAATCAGCCCCAGCATTTT
D: TRBD1
J: TRBJ1-5
size: NA
V: TRBV29-1

CDR3: CATSTGLSGNTIYF
DNA: TGTGCCACCAGTACAGGACTCTCTGGAAACACCATATATTTT
D: NA
J: TRBJ1-3
size: NA
V: TRBV15

CDR3: CASRRGWDEQFF
DNA: TGTGCCAGCCGCCGGGGGTGGGATGAGCAGTTCTTC
D: NA
J: TRBJ2-1
size: few
V: TRBV7-9

CDR3: CASSLHRGLNTEAFF
DNA: TGTGCCAGCAGCCTTCACAGGGGCCTGAACACTGAAGCTTTCTTT
D: TRBD1
J: TRBJ1-1
size: few
V: TRBV7-9

CDR3: CASRRLESPLHF
DNA: TGTGCCAGCAGGAGGTTAGAATCACCCCTCCACTTT
D: NA
J: TRBJ1-6
size: NA
V: TRBV28

CDR3: CASSLETPGANVLTF
DNA: TGCGCCAGCAGCTTGGAAACCCCTGGGGCCAACGTCCTGACTTTC
D: NA
J: TRBJ2-6
size: NA
V: TRBV5-1

CDR3: CASSVDGGSSTEAFF
DNA: TGTGCCAGCAGCGTAGATGGGGGATCATCCACTGAAGCTTTCTTT
D: NA
J: TRBJ1-1
size: NA
V: TRBV9

CDR3: CASSTREGDTDTQYF
DNA: TGTGCCAGCAGCACCCGGGAAGGGGACACAGATACGCAGTATTTT
D: NA
J: TRBJ2-3
size: NA
V: TRBV9

CDR3: CASSLRDGNNYGYTF
DNA: TGCGCCAGCAGCCTCCGGGACGGAAATAACTATGGCTACACCTTC
D: NA
J: TRBJ1-2
size: NA
V: TRBV5-1

CDR3: CASSFTGTSGYEQYF
DNA: TGTGCCAGCAGCTTCACCGGGACTAGCGGCTACGAGCAGTACTTC
D: TRBD2
J: TRBJ2-7
size: few
V: TRBV7-9

CDR3: CASTVTSAGNTIYF
DNA: TGTGCCAGCACCGTTACCTCCGCTGGAAACACCATATATTTT
D: NA
J: TRBJ1-3
size: few
V: TRBV12-3/TRBV12-4

CDR3: CASGPPRGEGATNEKLFF
DNA: TGTGCCAGCGGTCCCCCCCGGGGTGAAGGAGCAACTAATGAAAAACTGTTTTTT
D: NA
J: TRBJ1-4
size: few
V: TRBV12-3/TRBV12-4

CDR3: CASSQKTIPHSNQPQHF
DNA: TGTGCCAGCAGCCAGAAGACAATCCCTCATAGCAATCAGCCCCAGCATTTT
D: NA
J: TRBJ1-5
size: few
V: TRBV7-3

CDR3: CARSLPRGLKFF
DNA: TGTGCCAGAAGCTTGCCCCGCGGCTTGAAGTTCTTC
D: NA
J: TRBJ2-5
size: NA
V: TRBV5-3

CDR3: CASRTAVTRGSHTQYF
DNA: TGTGCCAGCAGAACCGCCGTAACTAGGGGGAGTCATACGCAGTATTTT
D: NA
J: TRBJ2-3
size: NA
V: TRBV7-2

CDR3: CATGDRGDAYNEQFF
DNA: TGTGCCACCGGAGACAGGGGAGATGCCTACAATGAGCAGTTCTTC
D: TRBD1
J: TRBJ2-1
size: NA
V: TRBV24-1

CDR3: CASSDDRGGWNEQFF
DNA: TGTGCCAGCAGTGACGACAGGGGGGGCTGGAATGAGCAGTTCTTC
D: TRBD1
J: TRBJ2-1
size: NA
V: TRBV6-1

CDR3: CASSFVARGNEQFF
DNA: TGTGCCAGCAGCTTCGTAGCGCGTGGGAATGAGCAGTTCTTC
D: NA
J: TRBJ2-1
size: NA
V: TRBV7-9

CDR3: CASSPLAGDTEAFF
DNA: TGTGCCAGCAGCCCCTTGGCAGGGGACACTGAAGCTTTCTTT
D: NA
J: TRBJ1-1
size: NA
V: TRBV7-9

CDR3: CASSEWGPSSYEQYF
DNA: TGTGCCAGCAGTGAATGGGGGCCAAGTTCCTACGAGCAGTACTTC
D: NA
J: TRBJ2-7
size: NA
V: TRBV6-1

CDR3: CASSYSRANEKLFF
DNA: TGTGCCAGCAGTTACTCCAGGGCGAATGAAAAACTGTTTTTT
D: NA
J: TRBJ1-4
size: NA
V: TRBV6-5

CDR3: CASSYEGGNEKLFF
DNA: TGTGCCAGCAGTTACGAGGGCGGGAATGAAAAACTGTTTTTT
D: NA
J: TRBJ1-4
size: NA
V: TRBV6-6

CDR3: CASSPGLHYEQYF
DNA: TGTGCCAGCAGTCCGGGACTGCACTACGAGCAGTACTTC
D: NA
J: TRBJ2-7
size: NA
V: TRBV27

CDR3: CASSTLGDSGYTF
DNA: TGTGCCAGCAGTACTCTTGGTGACTCCGGCTACACCTTC
D: NA
J: TRBJ1-2
size: few
V: TRBV6-5

CDR3: CASSPITGGSNEKLFF
DNA: TGCGCCAGCAGCCCAATTACAGGGGGATCAAATGAAAAACTGTTTTTT
D: TRBD1
J: TRBJ1-4
size: NA
V: TRBV5-1

CDR3: CSASQQTQYF
DNA: TGCAGTGCTAGCCAACAGACCCAGTACTTC
D: NA
J: TRBJ2-5
size: NA
V: TRBV20-1

CDR3: CASSEEARTGVDEQYF
DNA: TGTGCCAGCAGTGAAGAGGCCAGGACAGGGGTCGACGAGCAGTACTTC
D: TRBD1
J: TRBJ2-7
size: NA
V: TRBV2

CDR3: CASSPTSGGSYNEQFF
DNA: TGCGCCAGCAGCCCGACATCGGGGGGGAGCTACAATGAGCAGTTCTTC
D: TRBD2
J: TRBJ2-1
size: many
V: TRBV4-1

CDR3: CASSQPASEQYF
DNA: TGCGCCAGCAGCCAACCGGCCTCCGAGCAGTACTTC
D: NA
J: TRBJ2-7
size: NA
V: TRBV4-1

CDR3: CASSFRNNQPQHF
DNA: TGTGCCAGCAGCTTTCGTAACAATCAGCCCCAGCATTTT
D: NA
J: TRBJ1-5
size: few
V: TRBV7-2

CDR3: CSASLFGARSDEQYF
DNA: TGCAGTGCTAGCCTTTTCGGGGCGAGAAGCGACGAGCAGTACTTC
D: NA
J: TRBJ2-7
size: NA
V: TRBV20-1

CDR3: CASSQGTSGKETQYF
DNA: TGTGCCAGCAGTCAAGGGACTAGCGGGAAAGAGACCCAGTACTTC
D: TRBD2
J: TRBJ2-5
size: NA
V: TRBV28

CDR3: CAIGRSYGYTF
DNA: TGTGCCATCGGACGGTCCTATGGCTACACCTTC
D: NA
J: TRBJ1-2
size: NA
V: TRBV6-5

CDR3: CASRPAGELTQYF
DNA: TGTGCCAGCAGGCCAGCGGGGGAGTTGACCCAGTACTTC
D: TRBD2
J: TRBJ2-5
size: NA
V: TRBV6-6

CDR3: CASSLDMSNIQYF
DNA: TGCGCCAGCAGCTTGGACATGTCCAACATTCAGTACTTC
D: NA
J: TRBJ2-4
size: NA
V: TRBV5-1

CDR3: CASSLTGSDTQYF
DNA: TGTGCTAGCAGCCTAACAGGGTCAGATACGCAGTATTTT
D: NA
J: TRBJ2-3
size: many
V: TRBV7-7

CDR3: CAISESSQRTSYEQYF
DNA: TGTGCCATCAGTGAGTCGTCACAGCGGACCTCCTACGAGCAGTACTTC
D: NA
J: TRBJ2-7
size: few
V: TRBV10-3

CDR3: CSARVLAGATYEQYF
DNA: TGCAGTGCTAGAGTTCTAGCGGGAGCCACCTACGAGCAGTACTTC
D: TRBD2
J: TRBJ2-7
size: few
V: TRBV20-1

CDR3: CASSSNVDQTGELFF
DNA: TGTGCCAGCAGCTCCAATGTGGACCAGACCGGGGAGCTGTTCTTT
D: NA
J: TRBJ2-2
size: few
V: TRBV7-9

CDR3: CATTRGDEQYF
DNA: TGTGCCACAACCCGGGGGGACGAGCAGTACTTC
D: TRBD2
J: TRBJ2-7
size: NA
V: TRBV6-5

CDR3: CASSTISGYITDTQYF
DNA: TGTGCCAGCAGCACTATTAGCGGCTACATTACAGATACGCAGTATTTT
D: NA
J: TRBJ2-3
size: NA
V: TRBV7-2

CDR3: CSAVDKPVGAKNIQYF
DNA: TGCAGTGCTGTTGATAAGCCGGTGGGGGCCAAAAACATTCAGTACTTC
D: NA
J: TRBJ2-4
size: NA
V: TRBV20-1

CDR3: CASSGRQTNEKLFF
DNA: TGTGCCAGCAGCGGGCGACAGACAAATGAAAAACTGTTTTTT
D: NA
J: TRBJ1-4
size: NA
V: TRBV7-9

CDR3: CASSDIDGGYNEQFF
DNA: TGCGCCAGCAGTGATATCGATGGCGGCTACAATGAGCAGTTCTTC
D: NA
J: TRBJ2-1
size: NA
V: TRBV10-1

CDR3: CASRGTSTKETQYF
DNA: TGTGCCAGCAGGGGGACATCGACAAAAGAGACCCAGTACTTC
D: NA
J: TRBJ2-5
size: few
V: TRBV2

CDR3: CASSEFFSPHEQFF
DNA: TGTGCCAGCAGTGAATTTTTCAGCCCCCATGAGCAGTTCTTC
D: NA
J: TRBJ2-1
size: NA
V: TRBV25-1

CDR3: CASSLQGIDYEQYF
DNA: TGCGCCAGCAGCTTACAGGGAATTGATTACGAGCAGTACTTC
D: NA
J: TRBJ2-7
size: few
V: TRBV5-1

CDR3: CASSIPRGGLVGTQYF
DNA: TGTGCCAGCAGCATTCCGAGAGGGGGCCTTGTTGGGACCCAGTACTTC
D: TRBD1
J: TRBJ2-5
size: NA
V: TRBV3-1

CDR3: CSARDRIGWETQYF
DNA: TGCAGTGCTAGAGACCGGATAGGATGGGAGACCCAGTACTTC
D: NA
J: TRBJ2-5
size: NA
V: TRBV20-1

CDR3: CASSSRQGGFSYEQYF
DNA: TGTGCCAGCAGCTCCAGACAGGGGGGTTTTTCCTACGAGCAGTACTTC
D: TRBD1
J: TRBJ2-7
size: NA
V: TRBV13

CDR3: CAISGEREDTQYF
DNA: TGTGCCATCAGTGGGGAGCGAGAAGATACGCAGTATTTT
D: NA
J: TRBJ2-3
size: few
V: TRBV10-3

CDR3: CSARGQVGGVTF
DNA: TGCAGTGCCCGGGGACAGGTGGGAGGGGTCACCTTC
D: TRBD1
J: TRBJ1-2
size: few
V: TRBV20-1